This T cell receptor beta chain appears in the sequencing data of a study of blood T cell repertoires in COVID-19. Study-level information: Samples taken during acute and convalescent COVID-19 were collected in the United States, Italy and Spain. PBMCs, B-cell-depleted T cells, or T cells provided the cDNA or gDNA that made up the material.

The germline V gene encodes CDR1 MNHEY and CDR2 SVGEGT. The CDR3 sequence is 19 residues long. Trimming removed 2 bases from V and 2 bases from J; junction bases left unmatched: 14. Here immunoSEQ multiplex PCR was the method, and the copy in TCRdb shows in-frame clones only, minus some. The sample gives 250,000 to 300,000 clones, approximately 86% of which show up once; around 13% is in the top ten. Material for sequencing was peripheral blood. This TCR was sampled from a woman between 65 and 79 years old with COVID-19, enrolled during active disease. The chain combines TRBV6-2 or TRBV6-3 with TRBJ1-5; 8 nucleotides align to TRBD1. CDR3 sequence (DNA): TGTGCCAGCAGTTACCCTCCGGACAGGGCGCTATATGGCAATCAGCCCCAGCATTTT. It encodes CASSYPPDRALYGNQPQHF.